The clone carrying this T cell receptor (beta chain) was detected a few times. Trimming cost V 5 bases and J 5 bases, with 22 bases left between them. CDR1 and CDR2 (germline): SEHNR, FQNEAQ (reference sequence). This CDR3 spans 17 amino acids. One entry per CDR3 protein, called by TCRdb with MiXCR from the 5' RACE reads. The sample has around 680,000 distinct CDR3 sequences; 8% to 9% are singletons. The sample belongs to a study of identical twins. These data were also filed under a second study, of yellow fever vaccine responses in identical twins.

V is TRBV7-9 and J is TRBJ1-5, with D possibly being TRBD1 (5 bases). The source of this sequence is a woman aged 18-29 years in good health. Sequences were obtained from PBMCs. The CDR3: CASSARGSGSSHQPQHF. CDR3 sequence (DNA): TGTGCCAGCAGCGCTAGGGGATCCGGATCGTCGCATCAGCCCCAGCATTTT.